These 20 T cell receptor beta chains were sequenced from one sample in a study of CD8 T cells in ankylosing spondylitis. TCRdb reanalysed the 5' RACE reads using MiXCR and keeps one entry per CDR3 protein. The sample records just over 350,000 distinct CDR3 sequences, about 20% being singletons. The specimen sequenced was blood, either unsorted or a sorted T cell fraction (not recorded which). The source of these receptors is a male donor with ankylosing spondylitis or in good health (not recorded which).

Only a few counts were recorded for this clonotype. This rearrangement joins TRBV14 to TRBJ2-1; D is ambiguous. Trimming removed 0 bases from V and 3 bases from J, with 9 bases in between. Germline V CDR1 and CDR2: SGHDN, FVKESK. CDR3 length equals 15 residues. The CDR3 DNA follows: TGTGCCAGCAGCCAAGACAGTGCGGACTACAATGAGCAGTTCTTC. It is translated as CASSQDSADYNEQFF.

In DNA form, the CDR3 reads TGTGCCAGCAGTAGGACAGGGGGCGCCGGGGCAGATACGCAGTATTTT. Protein sequence: CASSRTGGAGADTQYF. The chain couples TRBV12-3 or TRBV12-4 to TRBJ2-3; 11 positions match TRBD1. Trimming removed 5 bases from V and 4 bases from J; junction bases left unmatched: 8. This CDR3 contains 16 residues.

This clonotype was seen a handful of times. This rearrangement joins TRBV4-1 to TRBJ2-1, with D perhaps TRBD2 (6 bases). The germline CDR1 and CDR2 sequences are MGHRA and YSYEKL. V was trimmed by 4 bases and J by 6 bases, leaving 16 bases between them. The CDR3 extends over 15 amino acids. DNA for the CDR3: TGCGCCAGCAGCCCAAGTCGGGACTCTGGCAATGAGCAGTTCTTC. Translating gives CASSPSRDSGNEQFF.

The sample holds a few counts of this clonotype. J is TRBJ1-2 and V is TRBV9, with 9 bases that match TRBD1. CDR1 SGDLS and CDR2 YYNGEE come from the germline V gene. Trimming cost V 4 bases and J 4 bases; bases outside gene matches: 5. The CDR3 has 14 amino acids. CDR3 sequence reads: CASSMTGGGYGYTF. DNA for the CDR3: TGTGCCAGCAGCATGACAGGGGGAGGCTATGGCTACACCTTC. Full variable domain (remainder filled in from reference TRBV9 and TRBJ1-2): DSGVTQTPKHLITATGQRVTLRCSPRSGDLSVYWYQQSLDQGLQFLIQYYNGEERAKGNILERFSAQQFPDLHSELNLSSLELGDSALYFCASSMTGGGYGYTFGSGTRLTVV.

V is TRBV11-2 and J is TRBJ2-1, with 10 positions matching TRBD2. The CDR3 spans 14 residues. Trimming removed 11 bases from V and 0 bases from J; junction bases left unmatched: 4. Germline V lookup: CDR1 SGHAT, CDR2 FQNNGV. The CDR3 sequence: CALSGGPSYNEQFF. The DNA of the CDR3 is TGTGCCCTTAGCGGGGGGCCCTCCTACAATGAGCAGTTCTTC.

The chain combines TRBV2 with TRBJ2-5, with D hard to call. Between the trimmed V and J ends, which lost 4 bases and 2 bases, there was a span of 8 bases. CDR1 is SNHLY and CDR2 is FYNNEI in the germline V gene. The CDR3 is 13 amino acids. CDR3 sequence (DNA): TGTGCCAGCAGTGGGATATGGCAAGAGACCCAGTACTTC. As protein: CASSGIWQETQYF.

The chain combines TRBV2 with TRBJ2-2; D remains unclear. Trimming cost V 4 bases and J 6 bases, with 6 bases left between them. Germline V gene data show CDR1 as SNHLY and CDR2 as FYNNEI. The CDR3 is 12 residues long. As DNA, the CDR3 is TGTGCCAGCAGTGGACCCCCCGGGGAGCTGTTTTTT. Protein: CASSGPPGELFF.

This chain joins TRBV7-9 and TRBJ2-3; the D gene could be TRBD1 or TRBD2 (6 bases each). The germline V gene encodes CDR1 SEHNR and CDR2 FQNEAQ (reference sequence). The CDR3 totals 16 residues. The V end was cut by 5 bases, the J end by 1 base, with 16 bases between. Here the CDR3 reads CASSRVPRGRTDTQYF. CDR3 DNA: TGTGCCAGCAGCCGCGTTCCCCGGGGGCGCACAGATACGCAGTATTTT.

The chain joins TRBV12-3 or TRBV12-4 to TRBJ1-1; D gene ambiguous. With 7 bases removed from V and 3 bases from J, the gap between germline ends came to 12 bases. This CDR3 region has 13 residues. The DNA of the CDR3 is TGTGCCAGCAACAGCGCCTGGGACACTGAAGCTTTCTTT. This sequence encodes CASNSAWDTEAFF.

This chain uses TRBV27 with TRBJ2-7; D gene unclear. V lost 5 bases, J lost 0 bases, and 8 bases lay in between. CDR1 MNHEY and CDR2 SMNVEV come from the germline V gene (reference sequence). This CDR3 has 13 amino acids. The DNA for the CDR3 is TGTGCCAGCAGTCCAAACCTCTCCTACGAGCAGTACTTC. This translates into CASSPNLSYEQYF.

This clonotype has just a few counts. DNA for the CDR3: TGTGCCAGCAGCCCCGGGCACCTCTGCGTAGATACGCAGTATTTT. Residues: CASSPGHLCVDTQYF. The chain is built from TRBV5-6 and TRBJ2-3; the D is unclear. There are 15 residues in the CDR3. V lost 4 bases and J lost 5, with 17 bases in between. Germline V gives CDR1 SGHDT, CDR2 YYEEEE.

Only a few counts were recorded for this clonotype. The chain joins TRBV30 to TRBJ1-5; D uncertain. Trimming pared 1 base from V and 5 bases from J, leaving 9 bases between. In germline, CDR1 is GTSNPN, CDR2 SVGIG (reference sequence). The CDR3 is made up of 13 amino acids. The CDR3 nucleotides are TGTGCCTGGAGTGCGTGGGGAGATCAGCCCCAGCATTTT. As protein: CAWSAWGDQPQHF.

The chain combines TRBV9 with TRBJ2-1, with 7 bases lining up with TRBD1. The CDR3 runs to 16 residues. The V gene's germline CDR1 is SGDLS and CDR2 YYNGEE. The J segment lost 3 bases and the V segment lost 4 bases, leaving 10 bases of the junction unmatched. The DNA of the CDR3 is TGTGCCAGCAGCCAGTCAAGGGGGCCCCTCTACAATGAGCAGTTCTTC. Translating gives CASSQSRGPLYNEQFF.

This clonotype has more than one count but fewer than ten. The gene calls are TRBV5-5 and TRBJ1-5; 9 positions match TRBD1. V lost 1 base to trimming and J lost 1 base; unmatched junction nucleotides: 6. The CDR3 consists of 17 residues. The germline V gene encodes CDR1 SGHKS and CDR2 YYEKEE (reference sequence). The CDR3 loop reads CASSLKGQGISNQPQHF. The DNA of the CDR3 is TGTGCCAGCAGCTTGAAGGGACAGGGTATCAGCAATCAGCCCCAGCATTTT.

In the case of this clonotype: One end of the junction does not line up with germline, which may come from a read error. The chain links TRBV4-1 to TRBJ2-3; 9 nucleotides match TRBD1. In germline, CDR1 is MGHRA, CDR2 YSYEKL. The CDR3 covers 16 residues. CDR3 sequence reads: CASSQDWTGVSDKQYF. CDR3 nucleotide sequence: TGCGCCAGCAGCCAAGATTGGACAGGGGTTTCAGATAAGCAGTATTTT.

This clonotype was seen at least ten times. The V call is TRBV10-3, the J call TRBJ2-1; D tentatively reads TRBD1 or TRBD2 (5 bases each). There are 16 residues in the CDR3. V was cut by 8 bases and J by 0 bases, with 17 bases left in between. The germline CDR1 and CDR2 sequences are ENHRY and SYGVKD. This CDR3 reads CAISSRGRGSYNEQFF. The DNA of the CDR3 is TGTGCCATCTCCTCAAGGGGCCGGGGCTCCTACAATGAGCAGTTCTTC.

The table lists this clonotype with a few counts. V gene TRBV20-1 combines with J gene TRBJ2-1; TRBD2 aligns across 10 bases. Germline lookup yields CDR1 DFQATT and CDR2 SNEGSKA (reference sequence). V shed 3 bases, J shed 2 bases, and the junction held 4 bases outside the gene matches. The CDR3 extends over 15 amino acids. The DNA for the CDR3 is TGCAGTGCTAGGAGCGGGGGGGCCCCCTACAATGAGCAGTTCTTC. This codes for CSARSGGAPYNEQFF.

The rearrangement uses TRBV12-3 or TRBV12-4 and TRBJ2-5; possibly TRBD1 for D (6 bases). The CDR3 runs to 16 residues. Trimming shortened V by 2 bases and J by 1 base, and 14 bases separated the two germline ends. CDR3 sequence reads: CASSLPGPGAQETQYF. The DNA of the CDR3 is TGTGCCAGCAGTTTACCAGGACCAGGGGCCCAAGAGACCCAGTACTTC.

The genes are TRBV7-9 and TRBJ2-2; D may match TRBD1 or TRBD2 (7 bases each). This CDR3 comprises 17 residues. V was pared by 5 bases and J by 0 bases, with 16 bases between. From germline, CDR1 is SEHNR and CDR2 FQNEAQ (reference sequence). Written as DNA, the CDR3 is TGTGCCAGCAGCGCGACGGGGAGGGGGCCGAACACCGGGGAGCTGTTTTTT. Its translation: CASSATGRGPNTGELFF.

This clonotype was picked up a small number of times. The chain has TRBV4-1 and TRBJ2-1, with no clear D. V lost 0 bases and J lost 3, with 12 bases in between. The CDR3 runs 16 residues. Germline CDR1 is MGHRA and CDR2 is YSYEKL. The CDR3 nucleotides read TGCGCCAGCAGCCAAGATGCAGGCCCGAACTACAATGAGCAGTTCTTC. It codes for CASSQDAGPNYNEQFF.